This is a list of T cell receptor beta chains from one sample in a study of shared clonotypes between healthy human individuals. Clones were sequenced by immunoSEQ multiplex PCR, and TCRdb holds only the in-frame ones, with some missing. The repertoire consists of about 1,500,000 clones, with over 95% occurring once and the leading ten covering approximately 1.2%. The specimen was naive CD4+ T cells sorted from blood. The receptor set was obtained from a man in his thirties or forties in good health. CDR3s include the opening cysteine and the closing phenylalanine or tryptophan. The D gene is left open where the match is weak. Size is omitted from some rows. Given values are once, few, many or a class for expanded clones.

v_gene	j_gene	d_gene	abundance	CDR3nt	CDR3aa
TRBV7-3	TRBJ1-1	NA	NA	TGTGCCAGCAGCTGGGGCAGGGGCACTGAAGCTTTCTTT	CASSWGRGTEAFF
TRBV27	TRBJ2-7	TRBD2	once	TGTGCCAGCAGTCGAGGACTAGCGGGAGCAGGGGGCTCCTACGAGCAGTACTTC	CASSRGLAGAGGSYEQYF
TRBV2	TRBJ1-5	NA	NA	TGTGCCAGCAGTGCGCAGGGGCTCCAGCCCCAGCATTTT	CASSAQGLQPQHF
TRBV7-8	TRBJ2-2	NA	NA	TGTGCCAGCAGCTTAGCTTCAGCAACCGGGGAGCTGTTTTTT	CASSLASATGELFF
TRBV7-2	TRBJ2-1	TRBD2	once	TGTGCCAGCAGCGCCACCGGGAGGGACTACAATGAGCAGTTCTTC	CASSATGRDYNEQFF
TRBV18	TRBJ1-1	TRBD1	NA	TGTGCCAGCTCAGGACAGGGGTCGGACACTGAAGCTTTCTTT	CASSGQGSDTEAFF
TRBV7-8	TRBJ2-7	NA	NA	TGTGCCAGCAGCTTCCTTGCCGGGAGAACCGGGACTTCTTACGAGCAGTACTTC	CASSFLAGRTGTSYEQYF
TRBV2	TRBJ2-1	TRBD2	NA	TGTGCCAGCAGGGCCGGGACTAGCGATGGGGATGAGCAGTTCTTC	CASRAGTSDGDEQFF
TRBV5-1	TRBJ2-1	NA	NA	TGCGCCAGCAGCCCGGACCATCACTCCTACAATGAGCAGTTCTTC	CASSPDHHSYNEQFF
TRBV9	TRBJ1-1	NA	once	TGTGCCAGCAGCGTAGCAGGCAGGAGCCCTGAAGCTTTCTTT	CASSVAGRSPEAFF
TRBV5-4	TRBJ2-1	NA	NA	TGTGCCAGCAGCCGGCTTAATGAGCAGTTCTTC	CASSRLNEQFF
TRBV6-1	TRBJ2-1	NA	NA	TGTGCCTATAAGTCCACCGCGGCCTACAATGAGCAGTTCTTC	CAYKSTAAYNEQFF
TRBV28	TRBJ2-5	NA	NA	TGTGCCAGCAGTGCCCGGACGAACCAAGAGACCCAGTACTTC	CASSARTNQETQYF
TRBV6-4	TRBJ1-4	NA	once	TGTGCCAGCAGTGATTGGACCGCGTCAACTAATGAAAAACTGTTTTTT	CASSDWTASTNEKLFF
TRBV7-8	TRBJ1-1	TRBD1	NA	TGTGCCAGCAGCCCCCCGGGACAGGGGAACACTGAAGCTTTCTTT	CASSPPGQGNTEAFF
TRBV18	TRBJ2-7	TRBD2	NA	TGTGCCAGCTCACCCGGGAGGTCCATGTCCTACGAGCAGTACTTC	CASSPGRSMSYEQYF
TRBV18	TRBJ2-2	TRBD2	NA	TGTGCCAGCTCACCACCGGGACTAGCGGGAGGAGGCACCGGGGAGCTGTTTTTT	CASSPPGLAGGGTGELFF
TRBV19	TRBJ2-1	TRBD2	NA	TGTGCCAGTAGTACCCCGGGACTAGCGGAGTACAATGAGCAGTTCTTC	CASSTPGLAEYNEQFF
TRBV11-2	TRBJ1-2	NA	NA	TGTGCCGGCAGCCTTCTGACGAGCTATGGCTACACCTTC	CAGSLLTSYGYTF
TRBV27	TRBJ2-5	TRBD2	NA	TGTGCCAGCAGTTTAAGGGGAGGGGAGACCCAGTACTTC	CASSLRGGETQYF
TRBV5-5	TRBJ2-1	TRBD2	NA	TGTGCCAGCAGGGATGGTGGGCGGCGGGAGCTCGGCTACAATGAGCAGTTCTTC	CASRDGGRRELGYNEQFF
TRBV6-6	TRBJ2-1	TRBD1	NA	TGTGCCAGCAGTCTGACAGGGATGTACCCCAATGAGCAGTTCTTC	CASSLTGMYPNEQFF
TRBV2	TRBJ1-1	NA	NA	TGTGCCAGCAGAGGCCCGGTCACTGAAGCTTTCTTT	CASRGPVTEAFF
TRBV29-1	TRBJ2-7	NA	NA	TGCAGCGTTGCGACATTGATTTCCTACGAGCAGTACTTC	CSVATLISYEQYF
TRBV2	TRBJ2-5	TRBD2	NA	TGTGCCAGCAGCGAACTAGCGTTCAAAGAGACCCAGTACTTC	CASSELAFKETQYF
TRBV11-2	TRBJ2-5	TRBD2	once	TGTGCCAGCAGCCTAAGACTAGCGGAAGGTACAGAGACCCAGTACTTC	CASSLRLAEGTETQYF
TRBV18	TRBJ2-7	TRBD1	NA	TGTGCCAGCTCACCCATGGGACAGGGGTTGTACGAGCAGTACTTC	CASSPMGQGLYEQYF
TRBV29-1	TRBJ2-1	NA	NA	TGCAGCGTTGATGGCGGTCCCCCGCTGTATGAGCAGTTCTTC	CSVDGGPPLYEQFF
TRBV2	TRBJ2-3	NA	NA	TGTGCCAGCAATCTCCTGACTAGTAAGCCGACAGATACGCAGTATTTT	CASNLLTSKPTDTQYF
TRBV25-1	TRBJ2-1	TRBD2	NA	TGTGCCAGCAGGGCCGCTAGCGGGATTAGCGATGAGCAGTTCTTC	CASRAASGISDEQFF
TRBV7-2	TRBJ2-7	NA	NA	TGTGCCAGCAGCTTAGGGATATCCTTGTGGGAGCAGTACTTC	CASSLGISLWEQYF
TRBV28	TRBJ1-4	NA	NA	TGTGCCAGCCTAACACCGAATCCTATTTCCTTAAGCGAAAAACTGTTTTTT	CASLTPNPISLSEKLFF
TRBV5-4	TRBJ1-1	TRBD1	NA	TGTGCCAGCAGCATCGCGGACAGGGCGGTTTTGGGGGCTTTCTTT	CASSIADRAVLGAFF
TRBV9	TRBJ2-3	NA	NA	TGTGCCAGCAGCCCACGGCTCTGGGATACGCAGTATTTT	CASSPRLWDTQYF
TRBV6-5	TRBJ2-7	TRBD2	NA	TGTGCCAGCAGGGCTAGCGGGACCTCCTACGAGCAGTACTTC	CASRASGTSYEQYF
TRBV5-1	TRBJ2-7	NA	NA	TGCGCCAGCAGCTTGAACCAGGGTTCGTTCCACGAGCAGTACTTC	CASSLNQGSFHEQYF